The 9 T cell receptor beta chains in this list originate from one sample, sequenced in a study of shared clonotypes between healthy human individuals. Naive CD8 cells were CD45RO-negative, positively selected for CCR7, excluding terminally differentiated effector memory CD45RA+ cells. This table comes from immunoSEQ multiplex PCR, and its TCRdb copy is limited to in-frame clones, with some not included. The table records 2 million to 2.5 million clones, under 95% of them present only once. The specimen sequenced was naive CD8+ T cells from PBMCs. All receptors come from a man aged 18-30 years in good health. Some clones in this sample may be carry-over from other donors' samples.

In DNA form, the CDR3 reads TGTGCCAGCAGCTTAGGGCGCGGGAGAGGCGATGAGCAGTTCTTC. Protein product: CASSLGRGRGDEQFF. V is TRBV11-1 and J is TRBJ2-1; 7 positions match TRBD2. Germline V gives CDR1 SGHAT, CDR2 FQDESV (reference sequence). This CDR3 has 15 amino acids. The V segment lost 1 base and the J segment 8 bases; nucleotides outside the gene matches: 8.

V is TRBV27 and J is TRBJ2-1, with TRBD2 matching 14 bases. Germline CDR1 reads MNHEY; CDR2 reads SMNVEV (reference sequence). The V gene end was trimmed by 2 bases and the J gene end by 6 bases; junction bases not matched to a gene: 6. This CDR3 has 17 residues. The CDR3 loop is CASSLPPGLAGVNEQFF. The DNA of the CDR3 is TGTGCCAGCAGTTTACCTCCGGGACTAGCGGGAGTCAATGAGCAGTTCTTC.

V usage is TRBV29-1 and J usage is TRBJ2-1, with 13 nucleotides matching TRBD2. Unmatched junction bases numbered 13, after V lost 2 bases and J lost 9 bases. The CDR3 extends over 17 amino acids. Germline-derived CDR1 and CDR2 are SQVTM and ANQGSEA. CDR3 amino acids: CSVESRWRTSGSTEQFF. The CDR3 nucleotides are TGCAGCGTTGAAAGCCGTTGGAGGACTAGCGGGAGTACTGAGCAGTTCTTC.

The gene calls are TRBV5-1 and TRBJ1-2; D uncertain. V was clipped by 1 base and J by 1 base, with 11 bases between them. Germline values: CDR1 SGHRS, CDR2 YFSETQ. This CDR3 spans 15 amino acids. This CDR3 reads CASSLTDGVNYGYTF. The CDR3 DNA is TGCGCCAGCAGCTTGACGGACGGCGTTAACTATGGCTACACCTTC.

The chain joins TRBV19 to TRBJ2-2, with TRBD1 identical over 11 bases. V shed 10 bases and J 0 bases; nucleotides not matched to a gene: 7. The germline V gene has CDR1 LNHDA and CDR2 SQIVND (reference sequence). The CDR3 length is 16 residues. DNA of the CDR3: TGTGCCACAACACCGGGACAGGGGGCGAACACCGGGGAGCTGTTTTTT. This translates into CATTPGQGANTGELFF.

This chain uses TRBV6-6 with TRBJ1-2; tentatively, D is TRBD1 (5 bases). CDR3 length: 13 amino acids. Germline V lookup: CDR1 MNHNY, CDR2 SVGAGI (reference sequence). V was trimmed by 7 bases and J by 6 bases, leaving 15 bases between them. The CDR3 DNA sequence: TGTGCCAGCAATTCAGGGATTCCCGATGGCTACACCTTC. The encoded protein is CASNSGIPDGYTF.

The chain links TRBV27 to TRBJ2-7, with D perhaps matching TRBD2 (5 bases). Germline V gene data show CDR1 as MNHEY and CDR2 as SMNVEV (reference sequence). The CDR3 is made up of 17 amino acids. Deletions cut 4 bases from V and 0 bases from J, with 19 bases between. The CDR3 here is CASSSEYLTGVSYEQYF. The DNA for the CDR3 is TGTGCCAGCAGTTCAGAGTATTTGACCGGGGTCTCCTACGAGCAGTACTTC.

The rearrangement links TRBV15 to TRBJ2-3; 9 bases fit TRBD1. Germline CDR1 LNHNV, CDR2 YYDKDF (reference sequence). The CDR3 spans 16 residues. The V segment lost 3 bases and the J segment 2 bases; nucleotides outside the gene matches: 6. The CDR3 bases are TGTGCCACCAGCAGGCCAGAACAGGGGGCCACAGATACGCAGTATTTT. Its translation: CATSRPEQGATDTQYF.

This sequence joins TRBV7-9 and TRBJ2-7, with 7 bases aligning to TRBD2. Germline V CDR1 and CDR2: SEHNR, FQNEAQ (reference sequence). This CDR3 spans 14 amino acids. Losses at the gene ends were 5 bases for V and 1 base for J; bases not matched to a gene: 5. CDR3 nucleotide sequence: TGTGCCAGCAGCACCGGGGGGAGGTCCTACGAGCAGTACTTC. This translates into CASSTGGRSYEQYF.